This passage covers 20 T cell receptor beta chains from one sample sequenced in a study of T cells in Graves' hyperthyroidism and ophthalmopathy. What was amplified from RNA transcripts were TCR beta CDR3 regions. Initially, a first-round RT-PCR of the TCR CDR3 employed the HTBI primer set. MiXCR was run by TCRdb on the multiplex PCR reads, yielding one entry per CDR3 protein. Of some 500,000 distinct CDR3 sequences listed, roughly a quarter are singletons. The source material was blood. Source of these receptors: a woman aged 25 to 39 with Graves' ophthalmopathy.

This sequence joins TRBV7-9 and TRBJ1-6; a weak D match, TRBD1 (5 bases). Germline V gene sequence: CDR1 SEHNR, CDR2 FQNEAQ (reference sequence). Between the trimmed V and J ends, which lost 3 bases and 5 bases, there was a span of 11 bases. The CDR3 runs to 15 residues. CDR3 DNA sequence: TGTGCCAGCAGCTTCCTGGGACCGCATAATTCACCCCTCCACTTT. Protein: CASSFLGPHNSPLHF.

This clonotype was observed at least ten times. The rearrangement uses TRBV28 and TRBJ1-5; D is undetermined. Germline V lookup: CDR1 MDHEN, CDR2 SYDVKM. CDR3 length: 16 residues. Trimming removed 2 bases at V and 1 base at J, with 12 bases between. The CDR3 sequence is CASSLMGDRSNQPQHF. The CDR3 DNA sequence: TGTGCCAGCAGTTTAATGGGTGATCGAAGCAATCAGCCCCAGCATTTT.

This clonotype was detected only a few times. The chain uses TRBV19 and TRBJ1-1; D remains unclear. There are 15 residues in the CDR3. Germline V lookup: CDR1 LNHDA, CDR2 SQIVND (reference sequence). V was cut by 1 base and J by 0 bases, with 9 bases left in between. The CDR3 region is CASSIVQQMNTEAFF. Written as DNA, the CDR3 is TGTGCCAGTAGTATAGTACAACAGATGAACACTGAAGCTTTCTTT.

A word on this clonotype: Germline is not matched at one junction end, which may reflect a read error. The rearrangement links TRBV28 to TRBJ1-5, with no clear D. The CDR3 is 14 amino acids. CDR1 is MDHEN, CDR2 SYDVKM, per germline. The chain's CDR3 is CASRVFLLNQPQHF. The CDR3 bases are TGTGCCAGCAGAGTATTCCTGCTCAATCAGCCTCAGCATTTT. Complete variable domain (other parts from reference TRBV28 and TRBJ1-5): DVKVTQSSRYLVKRTGEKVFLECVQDMDHENMFWYRQDPGLGLRLIYFSYDVKMKEKGDIPEGYSVSREKKERFSLILESASTNQTSMYLCASRVFLLNQPQHFGDGTRLSIL.

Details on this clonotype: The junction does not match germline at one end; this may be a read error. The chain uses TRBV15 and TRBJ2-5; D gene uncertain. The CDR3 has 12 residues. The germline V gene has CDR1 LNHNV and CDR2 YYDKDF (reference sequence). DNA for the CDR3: TGCGCCAACAGCAGAGATACGGAGACCCAGTACTTC. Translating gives CANSRDTETQYF.

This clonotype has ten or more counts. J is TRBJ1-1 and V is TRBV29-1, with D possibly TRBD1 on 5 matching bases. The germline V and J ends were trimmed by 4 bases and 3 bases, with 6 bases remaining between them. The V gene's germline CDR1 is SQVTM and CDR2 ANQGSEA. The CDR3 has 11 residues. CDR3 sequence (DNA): TGCAGCGTTGGAGGGGACACTGAAGCTTTCTTT. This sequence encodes CSVGGDTEAFF.

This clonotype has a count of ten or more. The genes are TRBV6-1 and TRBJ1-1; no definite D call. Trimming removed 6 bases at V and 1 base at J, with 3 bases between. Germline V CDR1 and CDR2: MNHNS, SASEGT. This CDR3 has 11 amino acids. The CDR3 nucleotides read TGTGCCAGCAGCAAGAACACTGAAGCTTTCTTT. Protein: CASSKNTEAFF.

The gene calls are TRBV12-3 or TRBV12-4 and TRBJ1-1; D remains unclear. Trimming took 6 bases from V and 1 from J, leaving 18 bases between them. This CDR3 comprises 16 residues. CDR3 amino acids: CASRSKAGRRNTEAFF. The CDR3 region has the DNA TGTGCCAGCAGGTCCAAGGCCGGGCGGCGGAACACTGAAGCTTTCTTT.

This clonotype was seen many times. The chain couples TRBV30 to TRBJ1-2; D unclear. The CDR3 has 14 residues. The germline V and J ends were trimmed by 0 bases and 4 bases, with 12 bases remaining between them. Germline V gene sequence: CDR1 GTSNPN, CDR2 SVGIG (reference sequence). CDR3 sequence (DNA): TGTGCCTGGAGTGTACGGGCCAGTCCCTATGGCTACACCTTC. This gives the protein CAWSVRASPYGYTF.

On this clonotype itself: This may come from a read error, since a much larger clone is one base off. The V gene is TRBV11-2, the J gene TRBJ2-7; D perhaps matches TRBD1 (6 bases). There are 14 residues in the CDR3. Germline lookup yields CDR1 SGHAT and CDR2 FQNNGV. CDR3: CASSLGSGAYGQYV. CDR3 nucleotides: TGTGCCAGCAGCTTGGGGTCAGGGGCCTACGGGCAGTACGTC.

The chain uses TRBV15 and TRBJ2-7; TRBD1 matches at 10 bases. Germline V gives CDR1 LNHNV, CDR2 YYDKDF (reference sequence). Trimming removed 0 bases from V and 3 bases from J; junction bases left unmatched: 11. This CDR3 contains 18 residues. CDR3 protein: CATSRDEGGQGGFYEQYF. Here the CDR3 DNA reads TGTGCCACCAGCAGAGATGAAGGCGGACAGGGGGGCTTCTACGAGCAGTACTTC.

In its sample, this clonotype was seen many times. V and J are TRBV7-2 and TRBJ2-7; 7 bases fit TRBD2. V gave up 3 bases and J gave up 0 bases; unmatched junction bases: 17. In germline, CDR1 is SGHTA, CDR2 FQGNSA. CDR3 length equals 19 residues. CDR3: CASSLFRGGAGVSSYEQYF. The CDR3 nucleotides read TGTGCCAGCAGCTTGTTTCGTGGTGGGGCGGGGGTTAGCTCCTACGAGCAGTACTTC.

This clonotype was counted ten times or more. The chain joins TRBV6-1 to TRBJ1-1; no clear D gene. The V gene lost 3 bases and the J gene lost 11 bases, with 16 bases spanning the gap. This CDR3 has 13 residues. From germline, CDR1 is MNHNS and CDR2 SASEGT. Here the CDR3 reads CASSDYSFEGAFF. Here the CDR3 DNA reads TGTGCCAGCAGTGACTATTCGTTTGAGGGTGCTTTCTTT.

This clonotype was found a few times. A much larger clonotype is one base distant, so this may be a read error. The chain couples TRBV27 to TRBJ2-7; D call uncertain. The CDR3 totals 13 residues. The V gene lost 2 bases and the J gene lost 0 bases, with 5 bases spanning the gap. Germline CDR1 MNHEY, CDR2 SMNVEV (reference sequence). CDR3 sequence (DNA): TGTGCCAGCAGTTTAAAGAGCTCCTACGAGCAGTACTTC. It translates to CASSLKSSYEQYF.

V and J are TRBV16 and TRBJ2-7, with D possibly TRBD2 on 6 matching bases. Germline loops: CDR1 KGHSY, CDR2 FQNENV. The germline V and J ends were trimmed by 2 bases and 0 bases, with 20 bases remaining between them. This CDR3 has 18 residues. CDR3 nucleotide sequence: TGTGCCAGCAGCCAAGGAGGGAGTATGGGCAGGAGCTCCTACGAGCAGTACTTC. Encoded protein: CASSQGGSMGRSSYEQYF.

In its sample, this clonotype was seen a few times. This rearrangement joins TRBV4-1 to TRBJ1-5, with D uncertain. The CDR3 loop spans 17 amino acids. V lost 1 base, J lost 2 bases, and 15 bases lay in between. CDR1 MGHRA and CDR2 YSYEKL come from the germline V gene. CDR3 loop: CASSQVGRLRGNQPQHF. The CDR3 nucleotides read TGCGCCAGCAGCCAAGTGGGCCGCCTACGGGGCAATCAGCCCCAGCATTTT.

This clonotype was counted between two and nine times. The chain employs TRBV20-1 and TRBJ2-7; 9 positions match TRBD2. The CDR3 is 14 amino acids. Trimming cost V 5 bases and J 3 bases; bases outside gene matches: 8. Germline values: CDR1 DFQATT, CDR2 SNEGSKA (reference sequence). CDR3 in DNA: TGCAGTGCTCTTACTAGCGGGCTAAACTACGAGCAGTACTTC. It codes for CSALTSGLNYEQYF.

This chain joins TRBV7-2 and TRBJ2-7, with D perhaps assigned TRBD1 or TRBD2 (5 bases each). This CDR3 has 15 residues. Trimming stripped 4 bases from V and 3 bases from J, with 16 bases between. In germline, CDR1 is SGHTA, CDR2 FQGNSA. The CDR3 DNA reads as TGTGCCAGCAGCTCTGCGCAGGGACGGGACTACGAGCAGTACTTC. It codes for CASSSAQGRDYEQYF.

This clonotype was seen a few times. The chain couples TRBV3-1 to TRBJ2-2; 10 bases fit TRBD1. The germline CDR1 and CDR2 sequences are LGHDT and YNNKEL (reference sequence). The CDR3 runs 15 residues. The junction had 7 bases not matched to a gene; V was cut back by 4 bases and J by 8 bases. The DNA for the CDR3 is TGTGCCAGCAGCCTCCACGGGACAGGGGTTGGGGAGCTGTTTTTT. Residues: CASSLHGTGVGELFF.

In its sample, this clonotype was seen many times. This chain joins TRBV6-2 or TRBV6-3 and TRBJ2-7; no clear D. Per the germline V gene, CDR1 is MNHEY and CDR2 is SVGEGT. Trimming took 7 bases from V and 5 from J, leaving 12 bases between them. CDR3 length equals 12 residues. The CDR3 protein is CASNHRVHEQYF. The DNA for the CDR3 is TGTGCCAGCAATCATCGGGTCCACGAGCAGTACTTC.